Below are 11 T cell receptor beta chains sequenced from a single sample in a study of blood T cell repertoires in COVID-19. The repertoire was sequenced with immunoSEQ multiplex PCR; TCRdb's copy has only in-frame clones and lacks some. Among around 68,000 clones listed, approximately 91% were seen once. Sequenced sample: peripheral blood. Source of these receptors: a human donor in a cohort sampled during active COVID-19.

The chain joins TRBV25-1 to TRBJ2-3; 7 positions agree with TRBD2. Trimming removed 0 bases from V and 0 bases from J; junction bases left unmatched: 6. The CDR3 has 17 residues. The germline V gene has CDR1 MGHDK and CDR2 SYGVNS. Here the CDR3 DNA reads TGTGCCAGCAGTGAATACCCCGGGGGACTAAGCACAGATACGCAGTATTTT. It is translated as CASSEYPGGLSTDTQYF.

The V and J genes are TRBV20-1 and TRBJ2-7; 8 bases map to TRBD1. Germline V gene sequence: CDR1 DFQATT, CDR2 SNEGSKA (reference sequence). This CDR3 contains 19 residues. V gave up 3 bases and J gave up 1 base; unmatched junction bases: 20. In DNA, the CDR3 is TGCAGTGCTAGTCGGGTACTTCGGGTGGGACAGGAAAATTCCTACGAGCAGTACTTC. This encodes CSASRVLRVGQENSYEQYF.

This chain links TRBV5-1 with TRBJ2-1, with 10 bases identical to TRBD1. V gave up 3 bases and J gave up 3 bases; unmatched junction bases: 6. The germline gives CDR1 SGHRS, CDR2 YFSETQ. CDR3 length: 16 residues. CDR3 protein: CASSWRDRGLYNEQFF. The CDR3 nucleotides are TGCGCCAGCAGCTGGCGGGACAGGGGACTCTACAATGAGCAGTTCTTC.

This clone showed up just once. The gene calls are TRBV3-1 (or the pseudogene TRBV3-2) and TRBJ2-3, with TRBD2 identical over 12 bases. After removal of 2 bases from V and 7 bases from J, the junction contained 7 bases not matched to a gene. The length of the CDR3 is 16 residues. Germline V gene lookup returns CDR1 LGHDT and CDR2 YNNKEL (reference sequence). The CDR3, as DNA: TGTGCCAGCAGCCAAACTAGCGGGAGGTCCGGTTATACGCAGTATTTT. It encodes CASSQTSGRSGYTQYF.

The chain is built from TRBV18 and TRBJ2-7; D ambiguous. The V gene's germline CDR1 is KGHSH and CDR2 LQKENI. This CDR3 is 12 amino acids long. The V gene lost 5 bases and the J gene lost 4 bases, with 9 bases spanning the gap. The CDR3 DNA sequence: TGTGCCAGCTCAACGCCCACTTACGAGCAGTACTTC. This gives the protein CASSTPTYEQYF. The full variable domain, completed using reference TRBV18 and TRBJ2-7, is NAGVMQNPRHLVRRRGQEARLRCSPMKGHSHVYWYRQLPEEGLKFMVYLQKENIIDESGMPKERFSAEFPKEGPSILRIQQVVRGDSAAYFCASSTPTYEQYFGPGTRLTVT.

The chain is built from TRBV9 and TRBJ2-5; 7 bases align to TRBD2. Germline V lookup: CDR1 SGDLS, CDR2 YYNGEE. V lost 3 bases to trimming and J lost 5 bases; unmatched junction nucleotides: 13. This CDR3 comprises 16 residues. As DNA, the CDR3 is TGTGCCAGCAGCGCCCAGCCAGGCGGGAGTGGTGAGACCCAGTACTTC. Translation gives CASSAQPGGSGETQYF.

The J gene is TRBJ2-1, the V gene TRBV7-2; TRBD2 matches 8 bases. CDR3 size: 13 residues. V gave up 7 bases and J gave up 7 bases; unmatched junction bases: 6. CDR1 and CDR2 from the germline V gene are SGHTA and FQGNSA. CDR3 bases: TGTGCCAGCACCGGGAGGGCCAGGAATGAGCAGTTCTTC. Translated: CASTGRARNEQFF. The whole variable domain, remainder taken from reference TRBV7-2 and TRBJ2-1, is GAGVSQSPSNKVTEKGKDVELRCDPISGHTALYWYRQSLGQGLEFLIYFQGNSAPDKSGLPSDRFSAERTGGSVSTLTIQRTQQEDSAVYLCASTGRARNEQFFGPGTRLTVL.

CDR3 coding DNA: TGTGCCAGCAGCCAACCCTCTTACGGCGGGGAGCTGTTTTTT. As protein: CASSQPSYGGELFF. This chain links TRBV4-2 with TRBJ2-2; no definite D call. The CDR3 extends over 14 amino acids. Looked up from germline, CDR1 is LGHNA and CDR2 is YNFKEQ. Trimming cost V 2 bases and J 7 bases, with 11 bases left between them.

This chain uses TRBV19 with TRBJ1-1; a weak D match, TRBD1 (5 bases). This CDR3 region has 14 residues. Trimming removed 5 bases at V and 3 bases at J, with 13 bases between. Germline CDR1 and CDR2: LNHDA and SQIVND (reference sequence). In DNA, the CDR3 is TGTGCCAGTAGTCCTCCAGGGCGGTACACTGAAGCTTTCTTT. Translation gives CASSPPGRYTEAFF.

This clone was seen once. This chain uses TRBV4-3 with TRBJ2-1; TRBD2 agrees at 11 bases. In germline, CDR1 is LGHNA, CDR2 YSLEER. The CDR3 runs to 17 residues. The junction had 4 bases not matched to a gene; V was cut back by 3 bases and J by 0 bases. CDR3 in DNA: TGCGCCAGCAGCCACCACACTAGCGGGAGCTCCTACAATGAGCAGTTCTTC. Its translation is CASSHHTSGSSYNEQFF.

J is TRBJ2-1 and V is TRBV7-3; TRBD2 matches 14 bases. This CDR3 region has 15 residues. Germline V gives CDR1 SGHTA, CDR2 FQGTGA. Trimming removed 5 bases from V and 6 bases from J; junction bases left unmatched: 3. The CDR3 coding sequence is TGTGCCAGCAGCCCAGGACTAGCGGGAGGCAATGAGCAGTTCTTC. It translates to CASSPGLAGGNEQFF.